Here is one T cell receptor beta chain with its context. Sequencing used immunoSEQ multiplex PCR; TCRdb keeps in-frame clones, though not all of them. The sample carries some 50,000 clones, around 85% recorded once. The source of the sample is a study of PD-L1 blockade in urothelial cancer. Stated time point: pretreatment peripheral blood. The source of this sequence is a woman aged 60-75 years with urothelial cancer. This specimen was PBMCs, taken around atezolizumab (anti-PD-L1) treatment.

The CDR3, as DNA: TGTGCCAGCAGCCCCTTACAGGGAATATATGGCTACACCTTC. Translating gives CASSPLQGIYGYTF. The chain couples TRBV27 to TRBJ1-2, with D possibly TRBD1 on 6 matching bases. Germline V gene sequence: CDR1 MNHEY, CDR2 SMNVEV (reference sequence). CDR3 size: 14 residues. The V end lost 6 bases, the J end lost 5 bases, and 16 bases lay between the germline ends.